This entry features one T cell receptor (beta chain) sequence. Its target is unknown. Primed by a sample-barcoded 5' primer and a J-beta primer mix, a second PCR proceeded for about 7 to 11 cycles. TCRdb re-analysed the 5' RACE reads in MiXCR, keeping a single row per CDR3 protein. Here the sample spans more than 700,000 distinct CDR3 sequences, about 53% being singletons. The data were taken from a study of blood T cells in healthy people across ages. Study-wide points: Aged donors had fewer naive CD4+ cells and lower diversity than long-lived donors.

Germline V lookup: CDR1 MNHNY, CDR2 SVGAGI (reference sequence). V dropped 3 bases and J dropped 7; count of bases not matched to a gene: 7. The CDR3 length is 15 residues. V and J are TRBV6-6 and TRBJ1-4; 8 nucleotides align to TRBD1. Sequencing was carried out using blood. This TCR was recovered from an elderly man in good health. The CDR3 loop is CASSYGQGIVEKLFF. CDR3 nucleotides: TGTGCCAGCAGTTATGGACAGGGAATAGTTGAAAAACTGTTTTTT.